This entry is about one TCR beta chain. Its specificity is not known. These data originate in a study of cytomegalovirus exposure and HLA in healthy donors. Findings and limits, study-wide: In a later analysis, several top co-occurrence clusters appeared linked to parvovirus B19, influenza, CMV and Epstein-Barr virus.

The V gene end was trimmed by 2 bases and the J gene end by 2 bases; junction bases not matched to a gene: 6. The CDR3 consists of 16 residues. The germline V gene has CDR1 SGHKS and CDR2 YYEKEE (reference sequence). Both 60 Vbeta primers and 13 Jbeta primers went into the PCR. The data were produced by immunoSEQ multiplex PCR, yet TCRdb's version contains in-frame clones alone and is incomplete. Of about 160,000 clones listed, 87% are singletons. The rearrangement joins TRBV5-5 to TRBJ1-4; TRBD1 agrees at 7 bases. Material for sequencing was PBMCs. The clonotype was recovered from a woman between 25 and 40 years old in good health and CMV-seronegative. CDR3 sequence: CASSLRQGGTNEKLFF. The CDR3 bases are TGTGCCAGCAGCTTACGGCAGGGGGGTACTAATGAAAAACTGTTTTTT. The whole variable domain, filled in from reference TRBV5-5 and TRBJ1-4, reads DAGVTQSPTHLIKTRGQQVTLRCSPISGHKSVSWYQQVLGQGPQFIFQYYEKEERGRGNFPDRFSARQFPNYSSELNVNALLLGDSALYLCASSLRQGGTNEKLFFGSGTQLSVL.